This T cell receptor beta chain was identified during a study of blood T cell repertoires in COVID-19. The overall study: The study drew acute and convalescent COVID-19 samples from the United States, Italy and Spain. The cDNA or gDNA used as material had been derived from T cells, B-cell-depleted T cells, or PBMCs.

The CDR3 loop spans 14 amino acids. The germline V gene encodes CDR1 MNHEY and CDR2 SVGAGI. Trimming removed 4 bases from V and 5 bases from J, with 14 bases in between. In the authors' workflow: Reference gene primer amplification gave estimated nucleated cell counts. This table comes from immunoSEQ multiplex PCR, and its TCRdb copy is limited to in-frame clones, with some not included. D and trimming were read from the DNA, whereas the V and J calls and clone size are those reported in that table. This repertoire shows about 140,000 clones, under 90% found once; its top ten account for under 10%. This chain uses TRBV6-5 with TRBJ2-5; D perhaps matches TRBD1 (5 bases). Material for sequencing was peripheral blood. This clonotype was sampled from a woman of 80 years or more in a cohort sampled during active or convalescent COVID-19. The DNA for the CDR3 is TGTGCCAGCAGTTTTGGCAGGGATGCGGAGACCCAGTACTTC. This codes for CASSFGRDAETQYF.